This T cell receptor beta chain is from a study of T-cell reconstitution after alpha-beta-depleted transplantation in children. V was trimmed by 0 bases and J by 6 bases, leaving 9 bases between them. The CDR3 contains 14 residues. Germline V lookup: CDR1 SGHRS, CDR2 YFSETQ. This clonotype was observed a handful of times. Library preparation (for TCRbeta) was performed with unique molecular identifiers. TCRdb passed the PCR reads through MiXCR, listing each CDR3 protein once. The sample comprises over 200,000 distinct CDR3 sequences, 8% to 10% of which are singletons, and around 6.2% rests with the top ten.

The sequence came from a human donor who donated a stem cell graft to a child with acute lymphoblastic leukemia. The chain combines TRBV5-1 with TRBJ2-2; the D gene is possibly TRBD2 (5 bases). Here the sequenced sample was PBMCs from the stem cell graft donor, taken from the stem cell graft. The CDR3 region has the DNA TGCGCCAGCAGCTTGGCCGTTAGCGCCGGGGAGCTGTTTTTT. It specifies CASSLAVSAGELFF.